This T cell receptor beta chain was profiled in a study of regulatory T cells in long-lasting Graves disease. Time point of the sample: newly diagnosed GD, antithyroid drugs for less than 3 months. From RNA extracted from PBMCs, the TCR library was made. Germline CDR1 is SNHLY and CDR2 is FYNNEI. V was cut by 2 bases and J by 7 bases, with 30 bases left in between. The CDR3 totals 20 residues. CDR3 regions were amplified by Arm-PCR using iRepertoire HTBI primers to build TCR beta libraries. Each CDR3 protein gets one entry after TCRdb re-called the multiplex PCR reads with MiXCR. The sample gives roughly 440,000 distinct CDR3 sequences, less than 20% of which show up once; less than 30% is in the top ten. At least ten counts were recorded for this clonotype. The same data also contributed to another study, on T cells in Graves' hyperthyroidism and ophthalmopathy. That source notes: Exclusions: uncontrolled infection, other autoimmune disease, pregnancy, lactation.

Here the sequenced sample was peripheral blood mononuclear cells (PBMCs), taken at new diagnosis, from a patient treated with antithyroid drugs. The chain combines TRBV2 with TRBJ2-1; possibly TRBD2 for D (5 bases). The source is a woman aged 18-29 years with Graves disease. The CDR3 loop reads CASSEPTDPGSWPRMNEQFF. The CDR3 DNA reads as TGTGCCAGCAGTGAACCAACCGACCCGGGATCTTGGCCACGAATGAATGAGCAGTTCTTC.